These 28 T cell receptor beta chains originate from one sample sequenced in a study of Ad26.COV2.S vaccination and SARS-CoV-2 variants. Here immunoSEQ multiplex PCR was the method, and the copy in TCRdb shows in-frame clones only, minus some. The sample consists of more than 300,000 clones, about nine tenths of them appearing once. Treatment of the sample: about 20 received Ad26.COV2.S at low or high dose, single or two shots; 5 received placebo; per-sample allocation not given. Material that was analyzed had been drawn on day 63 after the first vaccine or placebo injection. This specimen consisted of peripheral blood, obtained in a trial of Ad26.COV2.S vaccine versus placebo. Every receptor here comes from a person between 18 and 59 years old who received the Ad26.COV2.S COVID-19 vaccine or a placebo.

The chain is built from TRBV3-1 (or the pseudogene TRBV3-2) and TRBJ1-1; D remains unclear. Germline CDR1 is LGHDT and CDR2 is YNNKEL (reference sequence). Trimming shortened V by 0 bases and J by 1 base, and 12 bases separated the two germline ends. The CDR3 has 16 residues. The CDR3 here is CASSQDEGRRNTEAFF. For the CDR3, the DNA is TGTGCCAGCAGCCAAGATGAGGGCAGGAGGAACACTGAAGCTTTCTTT.

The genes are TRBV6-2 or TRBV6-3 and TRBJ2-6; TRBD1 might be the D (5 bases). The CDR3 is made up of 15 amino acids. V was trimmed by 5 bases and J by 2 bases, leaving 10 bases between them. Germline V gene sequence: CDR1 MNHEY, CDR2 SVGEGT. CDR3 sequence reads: CASSHPGTGANVLTF. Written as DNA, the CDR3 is TGTGCCAGCAGTCACCCAGGGACTGGGGCCAACGTCCTGACTTTC.

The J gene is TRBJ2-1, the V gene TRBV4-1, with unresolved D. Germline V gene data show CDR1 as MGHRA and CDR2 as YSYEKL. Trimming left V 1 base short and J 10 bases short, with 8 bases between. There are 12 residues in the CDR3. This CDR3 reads CASSQAAGEQFF. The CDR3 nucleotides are TGCGCCAGCAGCCAAGCGGCCGGGGAGCAGTTCTTC.

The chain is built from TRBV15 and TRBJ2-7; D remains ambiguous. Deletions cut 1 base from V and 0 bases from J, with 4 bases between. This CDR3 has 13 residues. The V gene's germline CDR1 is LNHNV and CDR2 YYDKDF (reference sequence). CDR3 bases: TGTGCCACCAGCAGAGGTTCCTCCTACGAGCAGTACTTC. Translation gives CATSRGSSYEQYF.

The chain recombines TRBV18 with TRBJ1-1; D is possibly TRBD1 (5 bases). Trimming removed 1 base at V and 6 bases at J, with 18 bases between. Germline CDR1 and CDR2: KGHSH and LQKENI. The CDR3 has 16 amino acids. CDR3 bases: TGTGCCAGCTCACCACAGGGGCCAGGGAAAGGGGCTGAAGCTTTCTTT. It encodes CASSPQGPGKGAEAFF. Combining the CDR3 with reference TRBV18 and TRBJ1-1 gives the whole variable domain NAGVMQNPRHLVRRRGQEARLRCSPMKGHSHVYWYRQLPEEGLKFMVYLQKENIIDESGMPKERFSAEFPKEGPSILRIQQVVRGDSAAYFCASSPQGPGKGAEAFFGQGTRLTVV.

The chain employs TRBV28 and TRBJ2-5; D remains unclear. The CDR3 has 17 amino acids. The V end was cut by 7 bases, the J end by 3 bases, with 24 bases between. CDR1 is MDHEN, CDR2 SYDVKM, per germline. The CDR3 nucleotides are TGTGCCAGCAATACCCTAGTTCAGGAAATGGCGGAAGAGACCCAGTACTTC. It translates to CASNTLVQEMAEETQYF.

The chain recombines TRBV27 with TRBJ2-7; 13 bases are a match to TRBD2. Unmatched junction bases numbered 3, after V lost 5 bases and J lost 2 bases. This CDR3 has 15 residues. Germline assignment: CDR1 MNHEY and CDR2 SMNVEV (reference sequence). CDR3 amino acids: CASSPGLAGAYEQYF. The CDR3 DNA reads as TGTGCCAGCAGTCCCGGACTAGCGGGGGCCTACGAGCAGTACTTC.

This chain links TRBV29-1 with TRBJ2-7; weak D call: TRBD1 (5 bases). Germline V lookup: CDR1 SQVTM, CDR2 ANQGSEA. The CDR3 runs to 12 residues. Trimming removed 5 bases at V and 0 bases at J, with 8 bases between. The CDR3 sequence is CSVSDSSYEQYF. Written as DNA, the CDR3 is TGCAGCGTTTCCGACAGCTCCTACGAGCAGTACTTC.

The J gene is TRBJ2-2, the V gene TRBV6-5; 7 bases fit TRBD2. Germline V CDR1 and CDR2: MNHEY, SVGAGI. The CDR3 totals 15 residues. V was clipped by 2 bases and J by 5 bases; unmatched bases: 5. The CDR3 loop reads CASSYAGGSTGELFF. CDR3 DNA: TGTGCCAGCAGTTACGCCGGGGGGTCGACCGGGGAGCTGTTTTTT.

CDR3 amino acids: CASSLDRGVSYEQYF. The CDR3 coding sequence is TGTGCCAGCAGCTTGGACAGGGGGGTCTCCTACGAGCAGTACTTC. The V gene is TRBV7-2, the J gene TRBJ2-7; 10 bases map to TRBD1. Losses at the gene ends were 3 bases for V and 0 bases for J; bases not matched to a gene: 2. Germline CDR1 and CDR2: SGHTA and FQGNSA. The CDR3 is 15 amino acids.

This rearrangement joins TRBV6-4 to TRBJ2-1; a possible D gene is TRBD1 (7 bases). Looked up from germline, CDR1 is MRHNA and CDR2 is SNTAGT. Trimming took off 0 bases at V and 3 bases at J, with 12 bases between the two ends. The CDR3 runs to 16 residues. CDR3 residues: CASSDSGGGDYNEQFF. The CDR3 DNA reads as TGTGCCAGCAGTGACTCAGGAGGGGGCGACTACAATGAGCAGTTCTTC.

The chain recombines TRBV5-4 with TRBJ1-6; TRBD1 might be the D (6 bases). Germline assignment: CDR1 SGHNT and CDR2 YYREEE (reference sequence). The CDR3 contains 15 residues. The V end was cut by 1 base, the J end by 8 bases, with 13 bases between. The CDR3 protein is CASSLPGHDYSPLHF. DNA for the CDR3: TGTGCCAGCAGCTTGCCGGGACATGATTATTCACCCCTCCACTTT.

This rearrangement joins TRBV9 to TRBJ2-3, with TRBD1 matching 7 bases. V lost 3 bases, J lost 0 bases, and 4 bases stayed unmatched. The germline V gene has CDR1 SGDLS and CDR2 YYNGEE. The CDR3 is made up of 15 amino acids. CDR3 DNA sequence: TGTGCCAGCAGCGCAGGACAGGACAGCACAGATACGCAGTATTTT. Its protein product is CASSAGQDSTDTQYF.

CDR3 region: CASRGSSGPLEQYF. The CDR3 coding sequence is TGTGCCAGCAGGGGGAGTAGCGGACCGTTGGAGCAGTACTTC. The genes are TRBV6-5 and TRBJ2-7; perhaps TRBD2 as D (6 bases). V shed 6 bases and J shed 7 bases, with 19 bases lying between them. Looked up from germline, CDR1 is MNHEY and CDR2 is SVGAGI. The CDR3 is 14 residues long.

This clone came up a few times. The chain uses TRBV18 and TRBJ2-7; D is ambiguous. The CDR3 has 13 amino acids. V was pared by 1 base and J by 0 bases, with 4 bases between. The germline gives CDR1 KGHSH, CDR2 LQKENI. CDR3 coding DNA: TGTGCCAGCTCACCACAGAGCTCCTACGAGCAGTACTTC. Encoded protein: CASSPQSSYEQYF.

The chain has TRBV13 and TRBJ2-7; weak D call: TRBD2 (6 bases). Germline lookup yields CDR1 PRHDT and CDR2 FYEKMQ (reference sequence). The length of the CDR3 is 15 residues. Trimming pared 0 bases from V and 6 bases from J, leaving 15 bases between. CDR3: CASSLGVSGASEQYF. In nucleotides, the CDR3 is TGTGCCAGCAGCTTAGGGGTTTCGGGAGCTAGCGAGCAGTACTTC.

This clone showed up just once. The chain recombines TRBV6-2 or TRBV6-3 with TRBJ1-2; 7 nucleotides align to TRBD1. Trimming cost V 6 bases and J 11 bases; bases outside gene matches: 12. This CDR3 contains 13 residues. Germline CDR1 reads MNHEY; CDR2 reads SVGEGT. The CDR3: CASSPPSRGEYTF. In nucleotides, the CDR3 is TGTGCCAGCAGCCCGCCGAGCAGGGGGGAATACACCTTC.

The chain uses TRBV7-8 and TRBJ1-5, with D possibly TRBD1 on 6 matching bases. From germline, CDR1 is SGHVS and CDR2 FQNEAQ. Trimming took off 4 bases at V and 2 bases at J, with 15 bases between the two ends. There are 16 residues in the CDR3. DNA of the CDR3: TGTGCCAGCAGCTCTACAGGGAATTCGGGCAATCAGCCCCAGCATTTT. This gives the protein CASSSTGNSGNQPQHF.

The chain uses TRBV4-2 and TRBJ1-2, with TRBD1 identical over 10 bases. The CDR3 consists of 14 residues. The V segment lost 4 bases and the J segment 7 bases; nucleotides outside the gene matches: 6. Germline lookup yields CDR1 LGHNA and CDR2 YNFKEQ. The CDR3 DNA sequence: TGTGCCAGCAGCCCAGGGACAGGGGCTCCTGGCTACACCTTC. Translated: CASSPGTGAPGYTF.

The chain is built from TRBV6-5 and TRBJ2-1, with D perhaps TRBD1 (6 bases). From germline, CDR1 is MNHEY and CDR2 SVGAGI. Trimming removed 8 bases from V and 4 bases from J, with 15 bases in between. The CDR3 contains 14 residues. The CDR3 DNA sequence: TGTGCCAGCGGACGGGGACATAATTACAATGAGCAGTTCTTC. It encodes CASGRGHNYNEQFF.

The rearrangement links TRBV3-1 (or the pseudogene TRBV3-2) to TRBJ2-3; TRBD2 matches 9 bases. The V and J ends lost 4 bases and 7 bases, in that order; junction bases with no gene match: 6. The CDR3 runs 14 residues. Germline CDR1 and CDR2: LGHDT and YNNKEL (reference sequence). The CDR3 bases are TGTGCCAGCAGCCGTATAGCGGGGGTATATACGCAGTATTTT. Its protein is CASSRIAGVYTQYF.

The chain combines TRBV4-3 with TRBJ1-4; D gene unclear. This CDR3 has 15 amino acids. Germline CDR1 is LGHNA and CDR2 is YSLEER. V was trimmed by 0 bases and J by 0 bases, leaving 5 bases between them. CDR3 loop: CASSQESATNEKLFF. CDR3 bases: TGCGCCAGCAGCCAAGAAAGCGCAACTAATGAAAAACTGTTTTTT.

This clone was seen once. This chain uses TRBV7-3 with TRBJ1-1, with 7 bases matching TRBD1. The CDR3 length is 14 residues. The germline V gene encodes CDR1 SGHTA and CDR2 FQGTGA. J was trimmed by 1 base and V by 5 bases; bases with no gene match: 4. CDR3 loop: CASSRQGANTEAFF. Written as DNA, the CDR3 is TGTGCCAGCAGCCGACAGGGCGCGAACACTGAAGCTTTCTTT.

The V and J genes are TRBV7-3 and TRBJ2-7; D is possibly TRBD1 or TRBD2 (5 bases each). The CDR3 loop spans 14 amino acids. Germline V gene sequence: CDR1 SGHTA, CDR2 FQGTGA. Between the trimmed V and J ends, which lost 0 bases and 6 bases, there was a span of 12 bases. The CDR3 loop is CASSLTRGAGEQYF. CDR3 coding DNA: TGTGCCAGCAGCTTAACGAGGGGCGCAGGCGAGCAGTACTTC. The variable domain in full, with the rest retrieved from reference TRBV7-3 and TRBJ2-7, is GAGVSQTPSNKVTEKGKYVELRCDPISGHTALYWYRQSLGQGPEFLIYFQGTGAADDSGLPNDRFFAVRPEGSVSTLKIQRTERGDSAVYLCASSLTRGAGEQYFGPGTRLTVT.

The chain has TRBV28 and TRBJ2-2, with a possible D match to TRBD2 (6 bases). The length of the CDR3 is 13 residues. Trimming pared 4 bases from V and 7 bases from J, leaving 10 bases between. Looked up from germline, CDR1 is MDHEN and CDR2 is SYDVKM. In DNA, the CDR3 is TGTGCCAGCAGTTCCGGGAGCGGCGGGGAGCTGTTTTTT. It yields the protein CASSSGSGGELFF.

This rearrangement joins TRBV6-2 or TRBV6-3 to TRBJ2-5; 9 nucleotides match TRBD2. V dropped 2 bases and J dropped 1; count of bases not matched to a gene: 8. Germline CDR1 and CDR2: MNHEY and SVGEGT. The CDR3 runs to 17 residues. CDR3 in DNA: TGTGCCAGCAGTTACGATCCGAATAGCGGGGGCCAAGAGACCCAGTACTTC. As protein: CASSYDPNSGGQETQYF.

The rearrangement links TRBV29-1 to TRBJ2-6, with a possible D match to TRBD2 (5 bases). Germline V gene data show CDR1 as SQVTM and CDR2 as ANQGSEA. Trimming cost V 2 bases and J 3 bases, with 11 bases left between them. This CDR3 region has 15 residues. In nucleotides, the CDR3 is TGCAGCGTTGAATGGAGAGGGATTGGGGCCAACGTCCTGACTTTC. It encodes CSVEWRGIGANVLTF. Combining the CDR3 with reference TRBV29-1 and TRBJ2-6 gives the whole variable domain SAVISQKPSRDICQRGTSLTIQCQVDSQVTMMFWYRQQPGQSLTLIATANQGSEATYESGFVIDKFPISRPNLTFSTLTVSNMSPEDSSIYLCSVEWRGIGANVLTFGAGSRLTVL.

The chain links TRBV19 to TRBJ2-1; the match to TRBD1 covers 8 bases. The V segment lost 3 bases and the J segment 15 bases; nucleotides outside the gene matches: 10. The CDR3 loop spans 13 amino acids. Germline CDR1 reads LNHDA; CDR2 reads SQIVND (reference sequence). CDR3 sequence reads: CASSMQDRDVPFF. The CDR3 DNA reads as TGTGCCAGTAGTATGCAGGACAGGGATGTTCCGTTCTTC.